A selection of T cell receptor beta chains follows, all from one sample in a study of shared clonotypes between healthy human individuals. Assay used: immunoSEQ multiplex PCR; TCRdb lists only in-frame clones, some missing. The data show over a million clones, about 80% seen once. The specimen was memory CD4+ T cells sorted from blood. These receptors originate from a man younger than 35 in good health. Both conserved end residues are trimmed from each CDR3.

j_gene: TRBJ1-5
v_gene: TRBV7-6
CDR3aa: ASSLDSANQPQH

j_gene: TRBJ2-7
v_gene: TRBV5-1
CDR3aa: ASSFVPGSYEQY

j_gene: TRBJ1-2
v_gene: TRBV5-5
CDR3aa: ASSLAVRGGYGYT

j_gene: TRBJ1-2
v_gene: TRBV7-9
CDR3aa: ASSSRQGRNGYT

j_gene: TRBJ2-5
v_gene: TRBV4-1
CDR3aa: ASTPGPASGGETQY

j_gene: TRBJ1-2
v_gene: TRBV12-5
CDR3aa: ASGLVDRSYGYT

j_gene: TRBJ2-1
v_gene: TRBV30
CDR3aa: AWSIAGEQF

j_gene: TRBJ1-2
v_gene: TRBV4-1
CDR3aa: ASSQAVGNYGYT

j_gene: TRBJ1-1
v_gene: TRBV14
CDR3aa: ASSSLRNTEAF

j_gene: TRBJ2-5
v_gene: TRBV9
CDR3aa: ASSLTGLAGRETQY

j_gene: TRBJ2-7
v_gene: TRBV5-1
CDR3aa: ASSFASSFSYEQY

j_gene: TRBJ2-7
v_gene: TRBV6-5
CDR3aa: ASTTPGKGGEQY

j_gene: TRBJ2-5
v_gene: TRBV9
CDR3aa: ASSPWGDIQETQY

j_gene: TRBJ2-7
v_gene: TRBV6-6
CDR3aa: ASRRVAYEQY

j_gene: TRBJ1-2
v_gene: TRBV6-1
CDR3aa: ASSDLPGHPYGYT

j_gene: TRBJ2-5
v_gene: TRBV11-3
CDR3aa: ASSPGTGRQETQY

j_gene: TRBJ2-3
v_gene: TRBV5-6
CDR3aa: ASSLGAREDTQY

j_gene: TRBJ1-5
v_gene: TRBV21-1
CDR3aa: ASSKGDKGSNQPQH

j_gene: TRBJ1-5
v_gene: TRBV6-4
CDR3aa: ASSHPDRLWQPQH

j_gene: TRBJ2-6
v_gene: TRBV30
CDR3aa: AWSDKSGSSGANVLT

j_gene: TRBJ2-1
v_gene: TRBV6-5
CDR3aa: ASSPLAGEVNEQF

j_gene: TRBJ2-2
v_gene: TRBV6-5
CDR3aa: ASRVSGQSGELF

j_gene: TRBJ2-5
v_gene: TRBV7-2
CDR3aa: ASSLNRGQETQY

j_gene: TRBJ2-2
v_gene: TRBV29-1
CDR3aa: STRSGAITGELF

j_gene: TRBJ2-5
v_gene: TRBV30
CDR3aa: AWSGLAALY

j_gene: TRBJ2-3
v_gene: TRBV10-3
CDR3aa: AISESLSTDTQY

j_gene: TRBJ2-3
v_gene: TRBV25-1
CDR3aa: ASSEYSTDTQY

j_gene: TRBJ2-3
v_gene: TRBV25-1
CDR3aa: ASSDTGGADTQY

j_gene: TRBJ2-5
v_gene: TRBV5-4
CDR3aa: ASSSGNETQY

j_gene: TRBJ1-2
v_gene: TRBV5-1
CDR3aa: ASSLPGLDYGYT

j_gene: TRBJ2-5
v_gene: TRBV7-2
CDR3aa: ASGRAPQETQY

j_gene: TRBJ2-5
v_gene: TRBV14
CDR3aa: ASSPSGGYQETQY

j_gene: TRBJ2-4
v_gene: TRBV15
CDR3aa: ATSSSGGLAKNIQY

j_gene: TRBJ2-1
v_gene: TRBV18
CDR3aa: ASSPKAGGLGEQF

j_gene: TRBJ2-5
v_gene: TRBV7-2
CDR3aa: ASSFVSSQETQY

j_gene: TRBJ1-2
v_gene: TRBV18
CDR3aa: ASSPGPGAYGYT

j_gene: TRBJ2-1
v_gene: TRBV5-6
CDR3aa: ASTNRLAGGEQF

j_gene: TRBJ2-1
v_gene: TRBV10-3
CDR3aa: AISEPGLAGGYNEQF

j_gene: TRBJ1-2
v_gene: TRBV30
CDR3aa: AWSVTDLGYT

j_gene: TRBJ1-6
v_gene: TRBV6-1
CDR3aa: ASSEQGQRGNSPLH

j_gene: TRBJ1-2
v_gene: TRBV27
CDR3aa: ASSLRRTGEADYGYT

j_gene: TRBJ2-4
v_gene: TRBV5-6
CDR3aa: ASSLNRDGIQY

j_gene: TRBJ2-7
v_gene: TRBV29-1
CDR3aa: SVTQDTYEQY

j_gene: TRBJ2-3
v_gene: TRBV7-2
CDR3aa: ASSLGGTLSSTDTQY

j_gene: TRBJ2-5
v_gene: TRBV5-1
CDR3aa: ASSLGGTAETQY

j_gene: TRBJ1-4
v_gene: TRBV6-1
CDR3aa: ASSEARDRASYANEKLF

j_gene: TRBJ1-1
v_gene: TRBV25-1
CDR3aa: ASNSGYTEAF

j_gene: TRBJ2-5
v_gene: TRBV6-6
CDR3aa: ASYPRESQETQY

j_gene: TRBJ2-7
v_gene: TRBV5-1
CDR3aa: ASSLEAGGPYEQY

j_gene: TRBJ2-7
v_gene: TRBV7-2
CDR3aa: ASSLALAGGPLSEQY

j_gene: TRBJ2-7
v_gene: TRBV7-9
CDR3aa: ASSPTPGPKGVREQY

j_gene: TRBJ2-2
v_gene: TRBV25-1
CDR3aa: AGGGWFTTLGDTGELF

j_gene: TRBJ1-2
v_gene: TRBV5-5
CDR3aa: ASSRRGEPSYGYT

j_gene: TRBJ1-6
v_gene: TRBV30
CDR3aa: AWEGARKDSPLH

j_gene: TRBJ2-4
v_gene: TRBV19
CDR3aa: ASSIAAGERNIQY

j_gene: TRBJ1-5
v_gene: TRBV10-2
CDR3aa: ATAGQGHQPQH

j_gene: TRBJ1-1
v_gene: TRBV6-6
CDR3aa: ASSPISRSNTEAF

j_gene: TRBJ2-6
v_gene: TRBV7-3
CDR3aa: ASSRGDTGANVLT